These T cell receptor beta chains were read from a single sample in a study of naive and memory T cell subsets. TCRdb independently ran MiXCR on the UMI-ligation and nested PCR reads; one entry per CDR3 protein. The sample records 120,000 to 150,000 distinct CDR3 sequences, over 15% being singletons. Sequences were obtained from naive CD4+ T cells from blood. These receptors originate from a human donor in good health. CDR3s include the opening cysteine and the closing phenylalanine or tryptophan. D genes are given only for firm matches. Part of the rows lack a size; the others show once, few, many or a class for expanded clones.

D,size,J,V,DNA,CDR3
TRBD2,few,TRBJ2-5,TRBV7-2,TGTGCCAGCAGCTTGGGACCGGGACTAGCGGGAGTCGGGGGAGAGACCCAGTACTTC,CASSLGPGLAGVGGETQYF
TRBD2,-,TRBJ2-5,TRBV7-8,TGTGCCAGCAGCTTAGTCCTTAGCGGGAGTGAGACCCAGTACTTC,CASSLVLSGSETQYF
TRBD2,-,TRBJ2-3,TRBV4-1,TGCGCCAGCAGCTTAAAGGGATCGGGAGGATCCCCAGATACGCAGTATTTT,CASSLKGSGGSPDTQYF
TRBD1,-,TRBJ2-3,TRBV2,TGTGCCAGCAGCGGGACAGGGACGGGCACAGATACGCAGTATTTT,CASSGTGTGTDTQYF
-,few,TRBJ2-7,TRBV5-1,TGCGCCAGCAGCTCCCGGACGGATTCCTACGAGCAGTACTTC,CASSSRTDSYEQYF
-,few,TRBJ2-3,TRBV24-1,TGTGCCACCAGTGATTCCCTAACAGATACGCAGTATTTT,CATSDSLTDTQYF
-,-,TRBJ2-1,TRBV12-3/TRBV12-4,TGTGCCAGCGGTGAAATCGGGCCTTACAATGAGCAGTTCTTC,CASGEIGPYNEQFF
-,-,TRBJ2-2,TRBV5-1,TGCGCCAGCAGCTTGGAAGGCGGAGGGGGGACCGGGGAGCTGTTTTTT,CASSLEGGGGTGELFF
-,few,TRBJ2-3,TRBV14,TGTGCCAGCAGCCAAGACCGGGGGTACACAGATACGCAGTATTTT,CASSQDRGYTDTQYF
TRBD2,few,TRBJ2-3,TRBV4-2,TGTGCCAGCAGCCAAGGGATGGGCGGGAGAGGGCGAGATACGCAGTATTTT,CASSQGMGGRGRDTQYF